This T cell receptor (beta chain) originates from a study of a mutant IDH1 vaccine in newly diagnosed glioma. Measured with immunoSEQ multiplex PCR; TCRdb has only the in-frame clones, and not every one. The data show fewer than 150,000 clones, about nine tenths seen once. Regarding this clone: The antigen remains undetermined.

Noted time point: week 11, during vaccination. Each vaccine dose was 300 ug of mutant IDH1 20-mer peptide, with topical imiquimod. Each donor presented with a new WHO grade 3 or 4 astrocytoma that tested IDH1-mutant and showed ATRX loss. V was shortened by 4 bases and J by 6 bases, with 9 bases between the two germline ends. CDR1 is LNHDA, CDR2 SQIVND, per germline (reference sequence). CDR3 length equals 13 residues. This sequence was found in a woman in her fifties or sixties with glioma. The specimen was PBMCs, collected from a glioma patient whose treatment included an IDH1 peptide vaccine. The chain has TRBV19 and TRBJ2-2, with unresolved D. CDR3 nucleotides: TGTGCCAGTAGTACAGTAGGTGCCGGGGAGCTGTTTTTT. Protein sequence: CASSTVGAGELFF. Full variable domain (rest looked up from reference TRBV19 and TRBJ2-2): DGGITQSPKYLFRKEGQNVTLSCEQNLNHDAMYWYRQDPGQGLRLIYYSQIVNDFQKGDIAEGYSVSREKKESFPLTVTSAQKNPTAFYLCASSTVGAGELFFGEGSRLTVL.